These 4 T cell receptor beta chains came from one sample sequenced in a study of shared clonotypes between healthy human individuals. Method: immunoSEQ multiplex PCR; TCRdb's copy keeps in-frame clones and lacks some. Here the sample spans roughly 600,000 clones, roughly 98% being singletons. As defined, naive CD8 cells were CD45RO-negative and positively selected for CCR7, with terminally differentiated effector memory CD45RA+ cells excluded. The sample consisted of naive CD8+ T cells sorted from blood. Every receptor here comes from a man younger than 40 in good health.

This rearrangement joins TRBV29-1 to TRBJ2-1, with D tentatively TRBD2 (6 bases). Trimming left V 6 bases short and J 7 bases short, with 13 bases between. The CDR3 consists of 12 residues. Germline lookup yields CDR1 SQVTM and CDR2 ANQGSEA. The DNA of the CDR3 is TGCAGCGTCTCCGGGACTGGGAATGAGCAGTTCTTC. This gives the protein CSVSGTGNEQFF.

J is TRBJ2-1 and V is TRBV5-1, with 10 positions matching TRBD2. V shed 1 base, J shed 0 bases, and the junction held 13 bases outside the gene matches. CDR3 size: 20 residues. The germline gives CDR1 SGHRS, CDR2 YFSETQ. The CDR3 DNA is TGCGCCAGCAGCTTGATTGGGATAGGAGCGGGAGGGCTCTCCTACAATGAGCAGTTCTTC. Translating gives CASSLIGIGAGGLSYNEQFF.

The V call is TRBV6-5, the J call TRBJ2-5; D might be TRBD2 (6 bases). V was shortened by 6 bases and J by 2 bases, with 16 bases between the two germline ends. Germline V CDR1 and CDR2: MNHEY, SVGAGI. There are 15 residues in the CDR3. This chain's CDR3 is CASRPRLDLQETQYF. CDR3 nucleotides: TGTGCCAGCAGGCCTAGACTAGATCTACAAGAGACCCAGTACTTC.

CDR3 nucleotides: TGTGCCATCAGTGAGTCTTCGGGACAGGGGGCCTACGAGCAGTACTTC. Amino acid sequence: CAISESSGQGAYEQYF. V gene TRBV10-3 combines with J gene TRBJ2-7, with 11 bases lining up with TRBD1. This CDR3 is built from 16 residues. Germline V gives CDR1 ENHRY, CDR2 SYGVKD. Unmatched junction bases numbered 3, after V lost 0 bases and J lost 2 bases.